This entry features one TCR beta chain sequence. This specimen belongs to a study of control samples from healthy donors and cancer patients. The method was immunoSEQ multiplex PCR; TCRdb's version includes in-frame clones alone and lacks a portion of them. This sample carries around 30,000 clones, more than 75% of them seen once, and the ten largest clones take around an eighth. Trimming stripped 1 base from V and 5 bases from J, with 8 bases between. CDR3 length: 13 amino acids. The germline gives CDR1 SGHAT, CDR2 FQNNGV. What was sequenced was PBMCs. The clonotype was recovered from a man aged 50-59 years with lung cancer. The rearrangement joins TRBV11-2 to TRBJ1-1; no reliable D call. The CDR3 is CASSLAPGTEAFF. DNA of the CDR3: TGTGCCAGCAGCTTAGCCCCGGGGACTGAAGCTTTCTTT.